Ten or more counts support the clone carrying this T cell receptor (beta chain). This CDR3 is built from 13 residues. With V trimmed by 5 bases and J by 6 bases, 5 bases remained unmatched. Germline V gene lookup returns CDR1 SEHNR and CDR2 FQNEAQ (reference sequence). This sample is part of a study of molecular identifiers for immune sequencing clone quantification. TCRdb passed the PCR reads through MiXCR, listing each CDR3 protein once. Among hundreds of thousands of distinct CDR3 sequences listed, about 20% were seen once. Sorted cells numbering roughly 18,000 to 1,100,000, with 10%, 30% or 50% RNA, yielded the naive CD8 libraries.

The receptor was derived from a human donor in good health. Some libraries in this study had Jurkat cell RNA spiked in. The sample consisted of naive CD8+ T cells from blood, with Jurkat cell RNA spiked in. The sample's subset: FACS-sorted CD8+CD4-CCR7+CD45RA+ naive T cells. The V gene is TRBV7-9, the J gene TRBJ2-5, with 8 bases matching TRBD1. CDR3 in DNA: TGTGCCAGCAGCCACGACAGGGGACAGACCCAGTACTTC. Encoded protein: CASSHDRGQTQYF.